The entry that follows covers one T cell receptor (beta chain) sequence. This entry comes from a study of T cell responses to AZD1222 COVID-19 vaccine. Method: immunoSEQ multiplex PCR; TCRdb's copy keeps in-frame clones and lacks some. The repertoire includes approximately 94,000 clones, 88% of them detected once, and more than 1.5% sits in the top ten. The sequenced sample was peripheral blood, obtained on day 0 of AZD1222 vaccination. This TCR came from an adult in good health.

The CDR3 DNA is TGTGCCAGCAGACCTCTGGGGGGGACTTCTAACACTGAAGCTTTCTTT. Protein product: CASRPLGGTSNTEAFF. The V call is TRBV2, the J call TRBJ1-1; TRBD1 is a possible D gene (5 bases). The CDR3 contains 16 residues. Germline V gene lookup returns CDR1 SNHLY and CDR2 FYNNEI. V was trimmed by 6 bases and J by 2 bases, leaving 19 bases between them.